The clone carrying this T cell receptor (beta chain) has more than one count but fewer than ten. Its antigen is unknown. The source of the sample is a study of cytomegalovirus exposure and HLA in healthy donors. The CDR3 covers 13 residues. J gave up 4 bases and V 6 bases, and 3 bases lay outside the gene matches. Germline CDR1 and CDR2: KGHSH and LQKENI. The study's findings and limits: Highly shared sequence variants in one cluster were likely a sequencing artifact. It was reportedly the case that the classifier diagnosed cytomegalovirus status with high specificity and sensitivity. In a later analysis, TCR beta V- and J-gene trimming was associated with a missense DCLRE1C variant. Information on immune exposure was restricted to one variable (CMV serostatus).

13 Jbeta primers and 60 Vbeta primers were used for the PCR. Produced via immunoSEQ multiplex PCR; TCRdb's table is partial and in-frame only. The data contain roughly 200,000 clones, about 13% of them singletons. The chain carries TRBV18 and TRBJ2-1; TRBD1 agrees at 7 bases. The sample was PBMCs. This clonotype was obtained from a man aged 50-59 years in good health and CMV-seropositive. The chain's CDR3 is CASSPGQYNEQFF. The CDR3 DNA reads as TGTGCCAGCTCCCCGGGACAGTACAATGAGCAGTTCTTC.